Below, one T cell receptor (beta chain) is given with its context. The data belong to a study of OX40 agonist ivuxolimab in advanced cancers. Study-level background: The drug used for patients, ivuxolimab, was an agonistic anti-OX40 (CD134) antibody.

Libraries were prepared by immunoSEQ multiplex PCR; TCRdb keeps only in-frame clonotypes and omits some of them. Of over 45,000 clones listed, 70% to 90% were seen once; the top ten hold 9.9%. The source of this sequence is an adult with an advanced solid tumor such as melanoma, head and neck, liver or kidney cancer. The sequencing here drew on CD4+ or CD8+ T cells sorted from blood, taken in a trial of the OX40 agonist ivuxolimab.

For the CDR3, the DNA is TGTGCCACCAGCATTACCTTCGACAGGTTAGGTCTTAGACGGCAGTACTTC. Protein sequence: CATSITFDRLGLRRQYF. This chain links TRBV15 with TRBJ2-7; a weak D match, TRBD1 (6 bases). The CDR3 is made up of 17 amino acids. Per germline, CDR1 LNHNV and CDR2 YYDKDF (reference sequence). The V end lost 4 bases, the J end lost 9 bases, and 28 bases lay between the germline ends. Full variable domain (remainder filled in from reference TRBV15 and TRBJ2-7): DAMVIQNPRYQVTQFGKPVTLSCSQTLNHNVMYWYQQKSSQAPKLLFHYYDKDFNNEADTPDNFQSRRPNTSFCFLDIRSPGLGDTAMYLCATSITFDRLGLRRQYFGPGTRLTVT.